This T cell receptor (beta chain) originates from a study of vaccination and CD4 T cells after COVID-19. The study sequenced cultured CD4+ T cell DNA using the Oncomine TCR Beta short-read assay. TCRdb processed the PCR reads anew with MiXCR; each CDR3 protein has one entry. The sample has 3,000 to 3,500 distinct CDR3 sequences, approximately 25% seen once. Treatment noted: roughly 10-day PBMC culture with coronavirus spike peptide pools or control peptides (ViraFEST assay). During the years 2011-2018, before the COVID-19 pandemic, the unexposed donor's CD4+ T cells were collected. The germline V gene encodes CDR1 SGHNT and CDR2 YENEEA. Trimming pared 11 bases from V and 6 bases from J, leaving 8 bases between. This CDR3 region has 10 residues. In this sample, this clonotype turned up once. The target antigen is unknown.

The receptor was isolated from a human donor in good health. Specimen: CD4+ T cells from blood, cultured in vitro. V and J are TRBV11-3 and TRBJ2-1; D is ambiguous. DNA for the CDR3: TGTGCCCTAGGTGGCAATGAGCAGTTCTTC. It encodes CALGGNEQFF.